This entry lists 9 T cell receptor beta chains sequenced from one sample in a study of T cell responses to AZD1222 COVID-19 vaccine. TCRdb's table, derived via immunoSEQ multiplex PCR, lists solely in-frame clones and lacks some. Of 98,000 or so clones in the sample, approximately 93% were seen once. Specimen: peripheral blood, collected on day 0 of AZD1222 vaccination. The origin of the receptors is an adult in good health.

This clone showed up just once. The chain links TRBV11-3 to TRBJ1-1, with no clear D. CDR1 is SGHNT and CDR2 is YENEEA in the germline V gene. CDR3 length: 14 residues. Trimming left V 1 base short and J 1 base short, with 7 bases between. The CDR3 protein is CASSLGGGNTEAFF. In DNA, the CDR3 is TGTGCCAGCAGCTTAGGAGGAGGGAACACTGAAGCTTTCTTT.

V gene TRBV21-1 combines with J gene TRBJ1-2. TRBV21-1 is described as a pseudogene. This CDR3 spans 11 amino acids. In DNA, the CDR3 is TGTGCCAGCAGCAAAGTGGGTGGCTACACCTTC. This translates into CASSKVGGYTF.

The chain has TRBV6-5 and TRBJ2-1; 9 positions match TRBD2. From germline, CDR1 is MNHEY and CDR2 SVGAGI. The length of the CDR3 is 15 residues. J was trimmed by 5 bases and V by 6 bases; bases with no gene match: 8. The CDR3 DNA is TGTGCCAGCAGCACCGGGACTAGCAGCCACAATGAGCAGTTCTTC. This encodes CASSTGTSSHNEQFF.

The chain is built from TRBV11-3 and TRBJ2-3; 9 bases agree with TRBD2. Germline CDR1 SGHNT, CDR2 YENEEA. V gave up 3 bases and J gave up 5 bases; unmatched junction bases: 12. The CDR3 runs 17 residues. The CDR3 here is CASSFGTSPREGDTQYF. DNA for the CDR3: TGTGCCAGCAGCTTTGGGACTAGCCCGAGGGAGGGAGATACGCAGTATTTT.

This sequence joins TRBV6-2 or TRBV6-3 and TRBJ1-2, with 9 bases aligning to TRBD1. The V gene end was trimmed by 6 bases and the J gene end by 5 bases; junction bases not matched to a gene: 7. CDR1 and CDR2 (germline): MNHEY, SVGEGT. The CDR3 loop spans 14 amino acids. CDR3 nucleotide sequence: TGTGCCAGCAGCGGACAGGGGATTTATTATGGCTACACCTTC. It translates to CASSGQGIYYGYTF.

The rearrangement joins TRBV2 to TRBJ2-7, with 8 nucleotides matching TRBD2. This CDR3 is 14 amino acids long. Germline V lookup: CDR1 SNHLY, CDR2 FYNNEI. With V trimmed by 10 bases and J by 5 bases, 13 bases remained unmatched. In DNA form, the CDR3 reads TGTGCCACCACTAGCGGTCTATTTTCGGACGAGCAGTACTTC. Its protein is CATTSGLFSDEQYF.

The chain carries TRBV7-8 and TRBJ1-3; D not resolved. Trimming cost V 0 bases and J 2 bases, with 5 bases left between them. The CDR3 length is 14 residues. Germline lookup yields CDR1 SGHVS and CDR2 FQNEAQ. CDR3 region: CASSLAGTGNTIYF. CDR3 coding DNA: TGTGCCAGCAGCTTAGCCGGGACTGGAAACACCATATATTTT.

This chain uses TRBV5-1 with TRBJ2-7; no clear D. The CDR3 is made up of 13 amino acids. Looked up from germline, CDR1 is SGHRS and CDR2 is YFSETQ. V gave up 0 bases and J gave up 2 bases, with 6 bases separating them. The CDR3 here is CASSLDPTYEQYF. CDR3 in DNA: TGCGCCAGCAGCTTGGATCCCACCTACGAGCAGTACTTC. The whole variable domain, filled in from reference TRBV5-1 and TRBJ2-7, reads KAGVTQTPRYLIKTRGQQVTLSCSPISGHRSVSWYQQTPGQGLQFLFEYFSETQRNKGNFPGRFSGRQFSNSRSEMNVSTLELGDSALYLCASSLDPTYEQYFGPGTRLTVT.

The chain is built from TRBV5-4 and TRBJ2-7, with unresolved D. V lost 0 bases and J 3 bases, leaving 7 bases between the germline ends. The CDR3 spans 13 residues. Germline V lookup: CDR1 SGHNT, CDR2 YYREEE (reference sequence). This CDR3 reads CASSLAHDYEQYF. In DNA, the CDR3 is TGTGCCAGCAGCTTGGCACACGACTACGAGCAGTACTTC.